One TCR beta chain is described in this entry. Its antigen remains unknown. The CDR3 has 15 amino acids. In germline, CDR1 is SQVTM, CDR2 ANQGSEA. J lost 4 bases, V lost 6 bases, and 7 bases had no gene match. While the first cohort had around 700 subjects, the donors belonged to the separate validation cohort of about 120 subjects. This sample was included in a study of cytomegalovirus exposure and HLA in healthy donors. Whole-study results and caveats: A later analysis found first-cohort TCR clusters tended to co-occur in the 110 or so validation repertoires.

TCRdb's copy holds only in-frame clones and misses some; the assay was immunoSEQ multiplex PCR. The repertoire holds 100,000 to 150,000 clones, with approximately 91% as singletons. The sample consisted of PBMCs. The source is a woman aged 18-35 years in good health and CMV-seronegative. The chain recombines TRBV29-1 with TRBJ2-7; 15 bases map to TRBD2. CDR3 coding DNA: TGCAGCGTGGTATGGACTAGCGGGAGGGGGTACGAGCAGTACTTC. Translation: CSVVWTSGRGYEQYF.